Listed here is a single TCR beta chain. The data were obtained in a study of response to subunit inactivated influenza vaccine. TCRdb called the RT-PCR reads again in MiXCR, with one record for every CDR3 protein. The sample holds 500,000 to 600,000 distinct CDR3 sequences; 7.5% to 8.5% are singletons and the top ten take about an eighth. This CDR3 has 14 residues. The V gene end was trimmed by 3 bases and the J gene end by 4 bases; junction bases not matched to a gene: 6. Per the germline V gene, CDR1 is DFQATT and CDR2 is SNEGSKA (reference sequence). The input for sequencing was PBMCs from blood, taken about 23 months after vaccination. The chain recombines TRBV20-1 with TRBJ2-5; 9 positions agree with TRBD2. This clonotype originated in a man between 50 and 75 years old who received an inactivated influenza vaccine. CDR3: CSARASGMGETQYF. CDR3 nucleotides: TGCAGTGCTAGGGCTAGCGGGATGGGAGAGACCCAGTACTTC.